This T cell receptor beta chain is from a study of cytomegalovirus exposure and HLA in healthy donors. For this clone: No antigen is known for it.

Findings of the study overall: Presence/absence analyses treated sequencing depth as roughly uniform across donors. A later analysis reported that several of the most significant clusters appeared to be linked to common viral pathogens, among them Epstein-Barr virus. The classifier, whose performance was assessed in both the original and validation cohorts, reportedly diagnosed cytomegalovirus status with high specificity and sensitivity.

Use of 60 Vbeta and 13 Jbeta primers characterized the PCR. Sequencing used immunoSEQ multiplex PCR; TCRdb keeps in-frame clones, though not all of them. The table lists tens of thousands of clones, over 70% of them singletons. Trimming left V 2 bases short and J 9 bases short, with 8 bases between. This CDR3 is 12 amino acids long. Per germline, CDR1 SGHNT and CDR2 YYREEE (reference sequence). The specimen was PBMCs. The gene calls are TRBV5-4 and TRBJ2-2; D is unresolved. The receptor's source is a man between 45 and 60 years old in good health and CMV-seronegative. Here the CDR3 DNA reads TGTGCCAGCAGCTTTCTCAACTGGGAGCTGTTTTTT. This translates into CASSFLNWELFF.